The 14 T cell receptor beta chains below all came from one sample that was sequenced in a study of cytomegalovirus exposure and HLA in healthy donors. PCR amplification relied on 60 Vbeta primers (plus 13 Jbeta primers). The repertoire was sequenced with immunoSEQ multiplex PCR; TCRdb's copy has only in-frame clones and lacks some. The profile shows over 50,000 clones, almost 70% of them singletons. The sample taken for sequencing was PBMCs. The origin of the receptors is a man in his forties in good health and CMV-seropositive.

The chain recombines TRBV30 with TRBJ2-3, with 11 nucleotides matching TRBD2. This CDR3 region has 15 residues. V shed 1 base and J 5 bases; nucleotides not matched to a gene: 5. Germline-derived CDR1 and CDR2 are GTSNPN and SVGIG (reference sequence). The CDR3 region has the DNA TGTGCCTGGAGTGCACTAGCGGGGGAGGGAGATACGCAGTATTTT. Amino acids: CAWSALAGEGDTQYF.

The gene calls are TRBV5-1 and TRBJ2-5; 10 bases fit TRBD2. CDR1 and CDR2 from the germline V gene are SGHRS and YFSETQ. The J segment lost 5 bases and the V segment lost 0 bases, leaving 4 bases of the junction unmatched. CDR3 length: 15 amino acids. The CDR3 region has the DNA TGCGCCAGCAGCTTGGGTGATAGCGGGGGGGAGACCCAGTACTTC. Protein sequence: CASSLGDSGGETQYF.

The V call is TRBV7-2, the J call TRBJ2-1; possible D gene TRBD1, 5 bases. Trimming pared 5 bases from V and 7 bases from J, leaving 18 bases between. Germline values: CDR1 SGHTA, CDR2 FQGNSA. CDR3 length equals 15 residues. CDR3 bases: TGTGCCAGCAGCACTCAAAGGGGCCAGTGGAATGAGCAGTTCTTC. Its protein product is CASSTQRGQWNEQFF.

This clone has a handful of counts. This chain links TRBV28 with TRBJ2-3; D ambiguous. CDR3 length: 17 residues. The V end was cut by 3 bases, the J end by 2 bases, with 18 bases between. Germline V gene sequence: CDR1 MDHEN, CDR2 SYDVKM. This chain's CDR3 is CASSLVVQFFDTDTQYF. CDR3 coding DNA: TGTGCCAGCAGTTTGGTTGTGCAGTTCTTTGACACAGATACGCAGTATTTT. The full variable domain, completed using reference TRBV28 and TRBJ2-3, is DVKVTQSSRYLVKRTGEKVFLECVQDMDHENMFWYRQDPGLGLRLIYFSYDVKMKEKGDIPEGYSVSREKKERFSLILESASTNQTSMYLCASSLVVQFFDTDTQYFGPGTRLTVL.

CDR3 sequence (DNA): TGTGCCAGCAGCTTATCTGGGACAGGGGGCGCGTCTGGGGCCAACGTCCTGACTTTC. It translates to CASSLSGTGGASGANVLTF. The chain combines TRBV7-9 with TRBJ2-6; 12 bases align to TRBD1. Germline assignment: CDR1 SEHNR and CDR2 FQNEAQ (reference sequence). J lost 1 base, V lost 2 bases, and 6 bases had no gene match. This CDR3 is built from 19 residues. Filled out from reference TRBV7-9 and TRBJ2-6, the complete variable domain reads DTGVSQNPRHKITKRGQNVTFRCDPISEHNRLYWYRQTLGQGPEFLTYFQNEAQLEKSRLLSDRFSAERPKGSFSTLEIQRTEQGDSAMYLCASSLSGTGGASGANVLTFGAGSRLTVL.

This sequence joins TRBV2 and TRBJ2-4; 12 bases agree with TRBD1. V lost 3 bases, J lost 8 bases, and 8 bases stayed unmatched. CDR3 length: 16 amino acids. Germline assignment: CDR1 SNHLY and CDR2 FYNNEI. The CDR3 coding sequence is TGTGCCAGCAGTGACCGGGACAGGGGGCTGGAGGACATTCAGTACTTC. Translating gives CASSDRDRGLEDIQYF.

The V and J genes are TRBV7-2 and TRBJ2-7, with D uncertain. Germline CDR1 reads SGHTA; CDR2 reads FQGNSA. V shed 4 bases and J shed 2 bases, with 3 bases lying between them. The CDR3 contains 11 residues. CDR3 sequence: CASSSAYEQYF. For the CDR3, the DNA is TGTGCCAGCAGCTCGGCCTACGAGCAGTACTTC.

The V gene is TRBV11-2, the J gene TRBJ2-7, with a possible D match to TRBD2 (5 bases). Trimming removed 3 bases from V and 3 bases from J, with 18 bases in between. The CDR3 covers 16 residues. Germline lookup yields CDR1 SGHAT and CDR2 FQNNGV. For the CDR3, the DNA is TGTGCCAGCAGCTTGGGCTATGGAGGTCGGTACTACGAGCAGTACTTC. Translating gives CASSLGYGGRYYEQYF.

The chain links TRBV7-2 to TRBJ2-3; TRBD1 aligns across 10 bases. The germline V gene encodes CDR1 SGHTA and CDR2 FQGNSA. With 5 bases clipped from V and 3 bases from J, the junction kept 11 bases outside the gene matches. The CDR3 has 17 residues. The CDR3 nucleotides are TGTGCCAGCAGCCGGAGGACAGGGGGTTCAGCGACAGATACGCAGTATTTT. Its protein product is CASSRRTGGSATDTQYF.

V is TRBV11-3 and J is TRBJ2-7; 7 bases are a match to TRBD1. This CDR3 contains 14 residues. The germline CDR1 and CDR2 sequences are SGHNT and YENEEA. V trimming: 1 base; J trimming: 3 bases; junction bases outside the gene matches: 3. The CDR3 loop reads CASSLGDRVYEQYF. The CDR3 region has the DNA TGTGCCAGCAGCTTAGGTGACAGGGTCTACGAGCAGTACTTC. Filled out from reference TRBV11-3 and TRBJ2-7, the complete variable domain reads EAGVVQSPRYKIIEKKQPVAFWCNPISGHNTLYWYLQNLGQGPELLIRYENEEAVDDSQLPKDRFSAERLKGVDSTLKIQPAELGDSAVYLCASSLGDRVYEQYFGPGTRLTVT.

This clone has only a few counts. The chain joins TRBV9 to TRBJ2-6; D call uncertain. The germline V and J ends were trimmed by 3 bases and 0 bases, with 10 bases remaining between them. Germline V gene lookup returns CDR1 SGDLS and CDR2 YYNGEE. This CDR3 region has 16 residues. DNA for the CDR3: TGTGCCAGCAGCGGGGTACTAAGCTCTGGGGCCAACGTCCTGACTTTC. This gives the protein CASSGVLSSGANVLTF.

The gene calls are TRBV7-2 and TRBJ1-2; D unresolved. The CDR3 runs to 12 residues. Germline CDR1 and CDR2: SGHTA and FQGNSA. Between the trimmed V and J ends, which lost 7 bases and 2 bases, there was a span of 8 bases. In DNA, the CDR3 is TGTGCCAGCAAGCGGTCCAACTATGGCTACACCTTC. Protein product: CASKRSNYGYTF.

The rearrangement links TRBV18 to TRBJ1-3; no definite D call. The CDR3 loop spans 15 amino acids. CDR1 KGHSH and CDR2 LQKENI come from the germline V gene. The V and J ends lost 2 bases and 0 bases respectively, with 8 bases between them. CDR3: CASSPIRISGNTIYF. The CDR3 nucleotides read TGTGCCAGCTCACCAATCAGGATCTCTGGAAACACCATATATTTT.

The chain employs TRBV4-2 and TRBJ2-5, with a tentative D call TRBD1 (6 bases). CDR1 and CDR2 (germline): LGHNA, YNFKEQ. CDR3 size: 15 residues. V lost 0 bases and J lost 2, with 10 bases in between. The DNA for the CDR3 is TGTGCCAGCAGCCAAGATCCCCAGGGGCAAGAGACCCAGTACTTC. This codes for CASSQDPQGQETQYF.